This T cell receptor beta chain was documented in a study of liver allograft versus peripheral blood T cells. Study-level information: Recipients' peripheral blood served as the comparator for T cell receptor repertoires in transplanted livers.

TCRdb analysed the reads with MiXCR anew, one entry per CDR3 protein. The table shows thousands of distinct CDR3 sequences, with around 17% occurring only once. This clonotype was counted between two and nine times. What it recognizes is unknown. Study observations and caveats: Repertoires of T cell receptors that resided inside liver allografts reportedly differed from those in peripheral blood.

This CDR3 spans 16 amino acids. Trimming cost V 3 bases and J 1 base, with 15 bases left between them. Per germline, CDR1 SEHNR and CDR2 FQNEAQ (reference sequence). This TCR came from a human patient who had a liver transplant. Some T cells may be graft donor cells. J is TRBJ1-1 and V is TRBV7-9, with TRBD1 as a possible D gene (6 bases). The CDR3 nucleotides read TGTGCCAGCAGCTTTCCGGGGGCAAGTAGGAACACTGAAGCTTTCTTT. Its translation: CASSFPGASRNTEAFF. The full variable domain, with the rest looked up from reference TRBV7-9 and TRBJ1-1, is DTGVSQNPRHKITKRGQNVTFRCDPISEHNRLYWYRQTLGQGPEFLTYFQNEAQLEKSRLLSDRFSAERPKGSFSTLEIQRTEQGDSAMYLCASSFPGASRNTEAFFGQGTRLTVV.